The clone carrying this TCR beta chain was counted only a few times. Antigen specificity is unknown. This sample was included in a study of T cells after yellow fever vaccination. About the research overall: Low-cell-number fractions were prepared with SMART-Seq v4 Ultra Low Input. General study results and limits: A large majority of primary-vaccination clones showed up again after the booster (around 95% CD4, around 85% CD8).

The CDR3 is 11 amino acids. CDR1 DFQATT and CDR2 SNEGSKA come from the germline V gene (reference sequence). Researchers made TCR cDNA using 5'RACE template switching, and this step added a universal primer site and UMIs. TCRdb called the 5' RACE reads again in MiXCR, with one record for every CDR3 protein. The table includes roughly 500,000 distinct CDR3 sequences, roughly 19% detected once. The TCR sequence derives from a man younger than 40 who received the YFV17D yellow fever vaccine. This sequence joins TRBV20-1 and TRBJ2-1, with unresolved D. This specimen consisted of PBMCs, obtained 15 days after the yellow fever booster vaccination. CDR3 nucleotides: TGCAGGGTTGAAATAAAGGATGAGCAGTTCTTC. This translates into CRVEIKDEQFF.